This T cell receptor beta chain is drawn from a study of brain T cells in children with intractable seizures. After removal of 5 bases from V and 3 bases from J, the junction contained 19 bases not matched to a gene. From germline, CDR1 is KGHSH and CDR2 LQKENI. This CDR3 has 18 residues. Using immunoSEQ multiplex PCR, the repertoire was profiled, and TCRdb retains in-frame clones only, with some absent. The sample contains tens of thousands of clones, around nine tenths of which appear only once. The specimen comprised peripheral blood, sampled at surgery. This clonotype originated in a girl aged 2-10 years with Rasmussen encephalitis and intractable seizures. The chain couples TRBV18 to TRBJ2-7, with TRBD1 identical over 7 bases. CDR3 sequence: CASSTKTGTADFGYEQYF. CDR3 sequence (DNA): TGTGCCAGCTCAACAAAAACTGGGACAGCAGACTTTGGCTACGAGCAGTACTTC.